The rows below give T cell receptor beta chains drawn from one sample of a study of human T cells and chemical hapten exposure. One entry per CDR3 protein results from TCRdb running MiXCR on the RACE reads. This sample has approximately 79,000 distinct CDR3 sequences; 8.5% occur once, and the top ten carry 2% to 3%. This specimen was whole blood, taken in connection with sensitization to the hapten diphenylcyclopropenone (DPC). The receptors were gathered from a man in his forties or fifties with alopecia areata. Some clones in this sample may be carry-over from other donors' samples. The CDR3 runs from the conserved cysteine through the conserved F or W. Each record gives: V gene, D gene, J gene, clone size, CDR3 protein, CDR3 DNA. D genes are given only for firm matches. Only some rows state a clone size, as once, few, many or a class for expanded clones.

v_call: TRBV30; d_call: .; j_call: TRBJ1-5; clone_size: .; cdr3_aa: CAWGDTGNQPQHF; cdr3_nt: TGTGCCTGGGGAGACACTGGCAATCAGCCCCAGCATTTT
v_call: TRBV29-1; d_call: .; j_call: TRBJ1-1; clone_size: few; cdr3_aa: CSGDLNTEAFF; cdr3_nt: TGCAGCGGAGACTTGAACACTGAAGCTTTCTTT
v_call: TRBV7-3; d_call: TRBD2; j_call: TRBJ2-7; clone_size: .; cdr3_aa: CASSPEGLAGDEQYF; cdr3_nt: TGTGCCAGCAGCCCCGAGGGACTAGCGGGAGACGAGCAGTACTTC
v_call: TRBV3-1; d_call: .; j_call: TRBJ1-1; clone_size: few; cdr3_aa: CASSLFGQPLFF; cdr3_nt: TGTGCCAGCAGCCTTTTCGGACAGCCGCTATTCTTT
v_call: TRBV6-2/TRBV6-3; d_call: TRBD2; j_call: TRBJ2-3; clone_size: .; cdr3_aa: CASSYRREAADTQYF; cdr3_nt: TGTGCCAGCAGTTACAGGCGGGAGGCCGCCGATACGCAGTATTTT
v_call: TRBV28; d_call: TRBD2; j_call: TRBJ2-3; clone_size: many; cdr3_aa: CASSPGLADDTDTQYF; cdr3_nt: TGTGCCAGCAGCCCCGGGCTAGCGGACGACACAGATACGCAGTATTTT
v_call: TRBV5-8; d_call: .; j_call: TRBJ2-1; clone_size: few; cdr3_aa: CATSRGPPYNEQFF; cdr3_nt: TGTGCCACTTCGAGGGGCCCCCCCTACAATGAGCAGTTCTTC
v_call: TRBV11-1; d_call: TRBD1; j_call: TRBJ1-1; clone_size: .; cdr3_aa: CASSRDRESTAFF; cdr3_nt: TGTGCCAGCAGCCGGGACAGGGAATCTACGGCTTTCTTT
v_call: TRBV12-5; d_call: .; j_call: TRBJ1-5; clone_size: .; cdr3_aa: CASGLSLGQGNQPQHF; cdr3_nt: TGTGCTAGTGGTTTGAGTCTGGGGCAGGGCAATCAGCCCCAGCATTTT
v_call: TRBV6-2/TRBV6-3; d_call: TRBD2; j_call: TRBJ2-2; clone_size: many; cdr3_aa: CASRPTGTSGAGELFF; cdr3_nt: TGTGCCAGCAGACCTACCGGGACTAGCGGGGCCGGGGAGCTGTTTTTT
v_call: TRBV3-1; d_call: .; j_call: TRBJ2-1; clone_size: few; cdr3_aa: CASSQGPRGEQFF; cdr3_nt: TGTGCCAGCAGCCAAGGCCCCCGTGGTGAGCAGTTCTTC
v_call: TRBV7-9; d_call: .; j_call: TRBJ2-1; clone_size: many; cdr3_aa: CASSQNQYNEQFF; cdr3_nt: TGTGCCAGCAGCCAGAACCAATACAATGAGCAGTTCTTC
v_call: TRBV28; d_call: .; j_call: TRBJ1-3; clone_size: few; cdr3_aa: CASSSAILAGNTIYF; cdr3_nt: TGTGCCAGTTCGTCGGCCATACTGGCTGGAAACACCATATATTTT
v_call: TRBV10-3; d_call: TRBD2; j_call: TRBJ2-3; clone_size: .; cdr3_aa: CAVQREITDTQYF; cdr3_nt: TGTGCCGTACAGCGGGAGATCACAGATACGCAGTATTTT
v_call: TRBV7-9; d_call: .; j_call: TRBJ2-5; clone_size: .; cdr3_aa: CASSLEHYRGRETQYF; cdr3_nt: TGTGCCAGCAGCTTAGAACATTATCGAGGGAGAGAGACCCAGTACTTC
v_call: TRBV7-3; d_call: .; j_call: TRBJ2-3; clone_size: many; cdr3_aa: CASSLNGRLTDTQYF; cdr3_nt: TGTGCCAGCAGCTTAAACGGGAGACTGACAGATACGCAGTATTTT
v_call: TRBV28; d_call: .; j_call: TRBJ2-3; clone_size: few; cdr3_aa: CASSTDRGMTDTQYF; cdr3_nt: TGTGCCAGCAGCACGGACCGGGGGATGACAGATACGCAGTATTTT
v_call: TRBV7-2; d_call: TRBD1; j_call: TRBJ2-5; clone_size: few; cdr3_aa: CASSPPGTAVEKTQYF; cdr3_nt: TGTGCCAGCAGCCCACCCGGGACAGCGGTCGAGAAGACCCAGTACTTC
v_call: TRBV18; d_call: .; j_call: TRBJ1-1; clone_size: .; cdr3_aa: CASSPFDRQNTEAFF; cdr3_nt: TGTGCCAGCTCACCATTCGACAGACAGAACACTGAAGCTTTCTTT
v_call: TRBV4-3; d_call: TRBD2; j_call: TRBJ2-3; clone_size: .; cdr3_aa: CASSQGLAGEITDTQYF; cdr3_nt: TGCGCCAGCAGCCAAGGGCTAGCGGGAGAGATAACAGATACGCAGTATTTT
v_call: TRBV29-1; d_call: TRBD2; j_call: TRBJ2-1; clone_size: many; cdr3_aa: CSAGTSGAQQFF; cdr3_nt: TGCAGCGCCGGGACTAGCGGGGCCCAGCAGTTCTTC
v_call: TRBV3-1; d_call: TRBD2; j_call: TRBJ2-7; clone_size: many; cdr3_aa: CASSQSSGRYIEQYF; cdr3_nt: TGTGCCAGCAGCCAGTCTAGCGGGAGGTACATCGAGCAGTACTTC
v_call: TRBV19; d_call: TRBD2; j_call: TRBJ2-1; clone_size: .; cdr3_aa: CASSYRGGLNNEQFF; cdr3_nt: TGTGCCAGTAGTTACCGCGGGGGACTGAACAATGAGCAGTTCTTC
v_call: TRBV3-1; d_call: .; j_call: TRBJ2-2; clone_size: few; cdr3_aa: CASSQAGLAMNTGELFF; cdr3_nt: TGTGCCAGCAGCCAAGCAGGGTTGGCAATGAACACCGGGGAGCTGTTTTTT
v_call: TRBV7-2; d_call: TRBD2; j_call: TRBJ2-3; clone_size: few; cdr3_aa: CASSLAPSGSADTQYF; cdr3_nt: TGTGCCAGCAGCTTAGCCCCTAGCGGGAGCGCAGATACGCAGTATTTT